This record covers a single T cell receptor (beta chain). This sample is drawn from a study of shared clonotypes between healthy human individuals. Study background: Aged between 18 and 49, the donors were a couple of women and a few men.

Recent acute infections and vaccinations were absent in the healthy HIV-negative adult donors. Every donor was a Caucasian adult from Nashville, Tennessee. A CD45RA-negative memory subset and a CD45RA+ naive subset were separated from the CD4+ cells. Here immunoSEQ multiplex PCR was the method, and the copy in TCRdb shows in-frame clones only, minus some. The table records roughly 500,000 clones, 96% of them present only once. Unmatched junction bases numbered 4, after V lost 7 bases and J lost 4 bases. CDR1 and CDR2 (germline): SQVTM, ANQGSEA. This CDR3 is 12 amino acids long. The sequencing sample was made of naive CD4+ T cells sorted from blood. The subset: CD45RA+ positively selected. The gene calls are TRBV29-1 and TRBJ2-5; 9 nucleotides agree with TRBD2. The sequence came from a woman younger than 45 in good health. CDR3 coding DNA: TGCAGCGGAGCGGGAGGCCTAGAGACCCAGTACTTC. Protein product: CSGAGGLETQYF.